The clone carrying this TCR beta chain was seen a handful of times. The antigen remains unidentified. This entry comes from a study of molecular identifiers for immune sequencing clone quantification. Study context: RNA from around 18,000 or 91,000 naive CD8 cells was split five ways in replicates, with four sequenced.

Findings and limits, study-wide: With a barcode shared among identical TCR molecules, highly expanded clone sizes could be underestimated.

Listed TCR primers, together with previously described methods, were used for the bulk TCR libraries. TCRdb fed the PCR reads into MiXCR, producing one record per CDR3 protein. The sample lists about 640,000 distinct CDR3 sequences, less than 20% occurring once. The trim removed 6 bases at V and 9 bases at J, leaving 14 bases unmatched. This CDR3 comprises 15 residues. A CD8+CD4-CCR7+CD45RA+ gate was used to sort naive CD8 T cells. Sequencing used naive CD8+ T cells from blood, with Jurkat cell RNA spiked in. Subset given: FACS-sorted CD8+CD4-CCR7+CD45RA+ naive T cells. The TCR comes from a human donor in good health. Some libraries in this study had Jurkat cell RNA spiked in. V is TRBV12-3 or TRBV12-4 and J is TRBJ2-7; 10 nucleotides line up with TRBD2. CDR3 DNA sequence: TGTGCCAGCAGCCAAACCCCGGGACTAGCGAGGGGGCAGTACTTC. It codes for CASSQTPGLARGQYF.